This TCR beta chain stems from a study of blood T cell repertoires in COVID-19. Across the study: The origin of the acute and convalescent COVID-19 samples was the United States, Italy and Spain. Sample material is recorded as cDNA or gDNA derived from T cells, B-cell-depleted T cells, or PBMCs.

V lost 0 bases and J lost 1, with 12 bases in between. The length of the CDR3 is 16 residues. Germline assignment: CDR1 LNHDA and CDR2 SQIVND (reference sequence). Authors' data handling: From reference gene primer amplification, estimates of nucleated cell counts were derived. Sequencing was performed with immunoSEQ multiplex PCR; in TCRdb, only in-frame clones are kept and a portion is missing. V and J calls and clone size follow that table, whereas D and trimming were derived from the DNA. The sample lists over 100,000 clones, roughly 79% seen once, with about 8.4% in the top ten. The receptor comes from an older woman with active or convalescent COVID-19. This chain uses TRBV19 with TRBJ1-1; the D gene is possibly TRBD1 (6 bases). Input material: peripheral blood. In DNA, the CDR3 is TGTGCCAGTAGTATAGATACAGGGACAAGGAACACTGAAGCTTTCTTT. Translation gives CASSIDTGTRNTEAFF.